These 18 T cell receptor beta chains were sequenced from one sample in a study of blood T cell repertoires in COVID-19. This table comes from immunoSEQ multiplex PCR, and its TCRdb copy is limited to in-frame clones, with some not included. The repertoire includes approximately 200,000 clones, roughly nine tenths of them detected once, and 10% to 14% sits in the top ten. The specimen sequenced was PBMCs or T cells enriched from blood (not recorded which). The receptors were gathered from a man aged 25 to 40 who had recovered from COVID-19.

V gene TRBV7-9 combines with J gene TRBJ2-5, with unresolved D. CDR3 length: 12 residues. With 1 base removed from V and 5 bases from J, the gap between germline ends came to 5 bases. Germline lookup yields CDR1 SEHNR and CDR2 FQNEAQ (reference sequence). CDR3: CASSLVAETQYF. Here the CDR3 DNA reads TGTGCCAGCAGCTTAGTCGCGGAGACCCAGTACTTC.

This chain links TRBV30 with TRBJ2-7; 7 nucleotides line up with TRBD1. Germline loops: CDR1 GTSNPN, CDR2 SVGIG (reference sequence). The CDR3 runs 14 residues. V lost 1 base, J lost 3 bases, and 6 bases stayed unmatched. The CDR3 nucleotides read TGTGCCTGGAGTGCGGGACAGATCAACTACGAGCAGTACTTC. Its translation is CAWSAGQINYEQYF.

The chain's CDR3 is CASSLSGLGYTF. Here the CDR3 DNA reads TGTGCCAGCAGCTTATCAGGTCTTGGCTACACCTTC. The chain has TRBV7-9 and TRBJ1-2, with D uncertain. Between the trimmed V and J ends, which lost 2 bases and 7 bases, there was a span of 8 bases. Germline values: CDR1 SEHNR, CDR2 FQNEAQ (reference sequence). The CDR3 covers 12 residues.

The V gene is TRBV5-6, the J gene TRBJ2-3, with 8 bases lining up with TRBD1. The CDR3 totals 16 residues. The junction had 7 bases not matched to a gene; V was cut back by 3 bases and J by 1 base. The V gene's germline CDR1 is SGHDT and CDR2 YYEEEE. The chain's CDR3 is CASSSGQGLGTDTQYF. CDR3 DNA: TGTGCCAGCAGCTCTGGACAGGGCTTAGGCACAGATACGCAGTATTTT.

The chain links TRBV7-8 to TRBJ2-1; D remains ambiguous. Germline V gives CDR1 SGHVS, CDR2 FQNEAQ. Trimming stripped 5 bases from V and 10 bases from J, with 9 bases between. This CDR3 spans 11 amino acids. The CDR3 DNA reads as TGTGCCAGCAGCCCACTTTCCGAGCAGTTCTTC. Translating gives CASSPLSEQFF.

V usage is TRBV6-5 and J usage is TRBJ1-2; D uncertain. The CDR3 spans 15 residues. Germline loops: CDR1 MNHEY, CDR2 SVGAGI. With 2 bases removed from V and 3 bases from J, the gap between germline ends came to 13 bases. The CDR3 DNA follows: TGTGCCAGCAGTTACGGATTGGATGGAGACTATGGCTACACCTTC. Its translation: CASSYGLDGDYGYTF.

The chain links TRBV5-6 to TRBJ2-2; D uncertain. Germline loops: CDR1 SGHDT, CDR2 YYEEEE. Trimming shortened V by 4 bases and J by 6 bases, and 4 bases separated the two germline ends. This CDR3 region has 11 residues. The CDR3 coding sequence is TGTGCCAGCAGCCTCCCCGGGGAGCTGTTTTTT. Encoded protein: CASSLPGELFF.

The chain uses TRBV5-5 and TRBJ1-1; D is possibly TRBD1 (6 bases). The V gene's germline CDR1 is SGHKS and CDR2 YYEKEE (reference sequence). The CDR3 has 13 amino acids. Trimming removed 7 bases from V and 6 bases from J, with 16 bases in between. As DNA, the CDR3 is TGTGCCAGCCGGACAGTGAACACGCCTGAAGCTTTCTTT. Protein sequence: CASRTVNTPEAFF.

The chain links TRBV5-1 to TRBJ2-1, with 7 bases matching TRBD2. The CDR3 is 16 residues long. Germline V gene data show CDR1 as SGHRS and CDR2 as YFSETQ. J was trimmed by 6 bases and V by 0 bases; bases with no gene match: 9. CDR3 amino acids: CASSLGEGGRLNEQFF. CDR3 DNA sequence: TGCGCCAGCAGCTTGGGGGAGGGCGGGAGACTCAATGAGCAGTTCTTC.

This clone came up once. The chain combines TRBV30 with TRBJ2-7; 11 positions agree with TRBD2. V trimming: 4 bases; J trimming: 6 bases; junction bases outside the gene matches: 8. There are 14 residues in the CDR3. Germline V lookup: CDR1 GTSNPN, CDR2 SVGIG (reference sequence). The CDR3 coding sequence is TGTGCCTGGAACAAGCGACTAGCGGGACTCGAGCAGTACTTC. This gives the protein CAWNKRLAGLEQYF.

This sequence joins TRBV18 and TRBJ1-2; tentative D call: TRBD1 (5 bases). CDR1 and CDR2 (germline): KGHSH, LQKENI. V was shortened by 2 bases and J by 3 bases, with 10 bases between the two germline ends. The CDR3 length is 14 residues. The CDR3 is CASSPDQGYYGYTF. Here the CDR3 DNA reads TGTGCCAGCTCACCAGATCAGGGTTACTATGGCTACACCTTC. The full variable domain, its missing parts supplied by reference TRBV18 and TRBJ1-2, is NAGVMQNPRHLVRRRGQEARLRCSPMKGHSHVYWYRQLPEEGLKFMVYLQKENIIDESGMPKERFSAEFPKEGPSILRIQQVVRGDSAAYFCASSPDQGYYGYTFGSGTRLTVV.

This chain uses TRBV11-2 with TRBJ2-7; D call uncertain. V was cut by 3 bases and J by 0 bases, with 18 bases left in between. The CDR3 runs 17 residues. CDR1 is SGHAT and CDR2 is FQNNGV in the germline V gene. CDR3 coding DNA: TGTGCCAGCAGCTTTATGATTAGCTTTTCAAGCTCCTACGAGCAGTACTTC. Translation: CASSFMISFSSSYEQYF.

Only one count was recorded for this clone. The chain combines TRBV27 with TRBJ2-7; possibly TRBD2 for D (5 bases). The CDR3 sequence is 14 residues long. V was cut by 7 bases and J by 2 bases, with 15 bases left in between. CDR1 MNHEY and CDR2 SMNVEV come from the germline V gene (reference sequence). CDR3 in amino acids: CASKPRDTTYEQYF. CDR3 sequence (DNA): TGTGCCAGCAAGCCCCGGGATACGACCTACGAGCAGTACTTC.

This sequence joins TRBV2 and TRBJ1-1; possibly TRBD1 for D (6 bases). Looked up from germline, CDR1 is SNHLY and CDR2 is FYNNEI. CDR3 length: 15 residues. V lost 1 base, J lost 2 bases, and 11 bases lay in between. The CDR3, as DNA: TGTGCCAGCAGTGAAGTGCGACAGGCTAACACTGAAGCTTTCTTT. Translation gives CASSEVRQANTEAFF.

The chain is built from TRBV2 and TRBJ2-7, with D maybe TRBD1 (6 bases). V was clipped by 6 bases and J by 0 bases, with 12 bases between them. Germline V gives CDR1 SNHLY, CDR2 FYNNEI. The CDR3 consists of 14 residues. For the CDR3, the DNA is TGTGCCAGCAGCAAGACAGGTTTCTCCTACGAGCAGTACTTC. Its protein is CASSKTGFSYEQYF.

The rearrangement joins TRBV6-5 to TRBJ2-5; D might be TRBD1 (6 bases). The CDR3 runs to 15 residues. Germline-derived CDR1 and CDR2 are MNHEY and SVGAGI. V gave up 6 bases and J gave up 5 bases, with 19 bases separating them. CDR3 protein: CASSTWGRRGETQYF. The CDR3 DNA follows: TGTGCCAGCAGCACTTGGGGGCGGAGAGGGGAGACCCAGTACTTC.

The table lists this clone with a few counts. This chain joins TRBV2 and TRBJ2-7; TRBD2 might be the D (7 bases). This CDR3 is built from 14 residues. CDR1 and CDR2 from the germline V gene are SNHLY and FYNNEI. The V end was cut by 11 bases, the J end by 4 bases, with 21 bases between. The CDR3 region is CAALIRGAPYEQYF. The CDR3 DNA follows: TGTGCCGCCCTAATTCGGGGGGCCCCGTACGAGCAGTACTTC.

The table lists this clone with a few counts. V is TRBV6-5 and J is TRBJ2-7; 9 nucleotides match TRBD2. This CDR3 is 14 amino acids long. V shed 5 bases, J shed 4 bases, and the junction held 6 bases outside the gene matches. CDR1 MNHEY and CDR2 SVGAGI come from the germline V gene. The CDR3 spells CASSNSGGGYEQYF. For the CDR3, the DNA is TGTGCCAGCAGTAATAGCGGGGGTGGTTACGAGCAGTACTTC.